The source of this TCR beta chain is a study of cytomegalovirus exposure and HLA in healthy donors (dated by TCRdb to between 2016 and 2019). A note on the overall study: In an earlier analysis of under 600 of the donors, about 260 Gb of sequence data and roughly 100 million unique TCR beta sequences from 180 million or so T cells were reported. The study aimed to test whether cataloging public T cell receptors could reveal signatures of past pathogen exposure. An early release that covered several hundred HLA-typed donors contained 250 to 350 gigabases of sequencing data and 80 million or so unique TCR sequences. The study combined high-throughput TCR immunosequencing, statistical association of individual TCRs with disease status, and machine learning to predict cytomegalovirus infection status. Among the approximately 400 genotyped donors, around 81% belonged to the genetic ancestry cluster associated with self-reported Caucasian donors. Besides the first cohort of around 700 subjects, a separate validation cohort made up of 120 different subjects was used. Genome-wide SNP genotypes for about 60% of the 666 donors were used in a later genetic analysis, which treated that subset as a discovery cohort. The study used immunosequencing to profile the T cell repertoires of approximately 640 subjects and linked those repertoires to cytomegalovirus serostatus. Class I and class II HLA loci were covered by the typing at four-digit resolution. Across 300 to 400 genotyped donors of the cohort, an average of 235,054 unique TCR beta nucleotide sequences per donor were sequenced, and roughly 17% of those sequences were non-productive. Typing coverage varied by locus: roughly 620-640 donors for A, B, C, DRB1 and DQB1; about 520 for DQA1; around 610 for DPA1; approximately 470 for DPB1. Every repertoire in the discovery cohort had been generated on one and the same sequencing platform. Roughly 5 DR-DQ haplotypes were handled as single units for association and clustering, since linkage in the cohort was strong. Donor age, sex, ethnicity and CMV serostatus were compiled together with the repertoire data. To decide whether each TCR beta V gene segment behaved as functional or pseudogenic, an earlier analysis of fewer than 750 of the donors relied on high-throughput TCR beta sequencing. The later analysis used no new phenotypic data to find candidate immune exposures, relying instead on TCR beta sequences and their occurrence across donors. In a later analysis, previously published TCR beta repertoires from about 670 donors were re-analyzed and high-resolution HLA genotyping was added so that TCR occurrence patterns could be studied.

Comments on this clone: Its target antigen remains unknown. The germline gene is not matched at one end of the junction; a read error may be the cause.

Sequences SGHRS (CDR1) and YFSETQ (CDR2) are obtained from the germline V gene. Inclusive of the bounding cysteine and phenylalanine, the CDR3 is 15 residues long. CDR3 DNA is the only sequence kept; it has 45 bases, read in frame from the first base. The library was obtained by the immunoSEQ multiplex PCR assay. For the multiplex PCR, a mixture combining 60 forward primers for TCR Vbeta segments and 13 reverse primers for TCR Jbeta segments was used. Amplification of the CDR3 region of rearranged TCR beta genes was performed with a multiplex PCR assay on genomic DNA. The Illumina HiSeq System was used to sequence the amplified TCR beta libraries as 87-base-pair reads. Concerning the study's data processing: In a later analysis, around 80 million unique TCR beta chains were counted across the roughly 670 repertoires, and around 11 million of these chains were shared by at least two donors. Raw reads were error-corrected and collapsed into unique sequences by a nearest-neighbor algorithm in which closely related sequences were merged to remove PCR and sequencing errors. To assign V, D and J gene segments, CDR3 sequences were aligned to IMGT reference sequences. For a sequence to be retained, a match of at least six nucleotides was required to both a V gene segment and a J gene segment. Rearrangements were called productive when the CDR3 lacked stop codons and stayed in frame with V and J; all others were non-productive. CDR3 was defined according to IMGT convention as the region running from the second conserved V-encoded cysteine to the conserved J-encoded phenylalanine. The earlier analysis of approximately 590 of the donors excluded any sequence lacking an unambiguous match to a single V gene segment. In an earlier analysis of several hundred of the donors, a V segment was called functional when productive rearrangements were above 56.7%, and segregating when the standard deviation between donors exceeded 5%. A statistical classification framework was built to diagnose cytomegalovirus status from the catalog of TCR beta chain sequences. V and J gene assignment, in a later analysis, came from comparing TCR nucleotide sequences with IMGT/GENE-DB human TR gene sequences. The TCRdist pipeline was used in a later analysis to assign CDR3 sequences and most-parsimonious VDJ recombination scenarios. In a later analysis, each TCR beta chain was defined by its CDR3 amino acid sequence together with its V-gene family, and reads lacking a unique V-gene family were excluded. In a later analysis, 450 to 600 highly shared, low-generation-probability nucleotide sequences were removed to address suspected cross-contamination and a sequencing artifact. For each public chain, a later analysis derived a clonal expansion index from normalized ranks of inferred template counts within each repertoire. A later analysis computed generation probabilities with a VDJ recombination model fitted to out-of-frame rearrangements, and checked the results against IGoR. In a later analysis, TCR-TCR, TCR-HLA and TCR-CMV co-occurrence was scored with hypergeometric tests, and a repertoire-size bias correction was applied to TCR pairs. A later analysis estimated false discovery rates by permuting HLA or CMV assignments 20 times. A later analysis grouped co-occurring TCRs with DBSCAN, adding TCRdist sequence similarity when clustering within HLA-allele-positive subsets. Repertoires with fewer than 30,000 or more than 120,000 public chains, plus five repertoires with anomalous nucleotide sharing, were excluded from co-occurrence clustering. The table was pulled from immuneACCESS by TCRdb, which kept in-frame rearrangements only. Such tables lose some clones; where checked, under half of the loss comes from unresolved V genes, and the rest has no known cause. The V and J calls and clone size were taken over from that table, and D and trimming were inferred from the DNA. For this sample the table gives over 150,000 clones, of which more than 60% were detected only once. Jointly, the top ten make up 3% to 4.5% of the sample.

Broader findings and caveats from the paper: Correlated functional status among segregating V segments might be attributable to linkage disequilibrium, but an unknown experimental factor could not be ruled out. Broadly in line with IMGT annotations, most TCR beta V segments showed up in productive rearrangements about 87% or about 30% of the time in an earlier analysis of 450 to 600 of the donors. Strong co-occurrence of HLA alleles, especially DR and DQ, made assigning TCR associations to individual alleles difficult. The study gave a list of 150 to 200 TCR beta chains associated with cytomegalovirus. Because some donors lacked HLA typing at each locus, the association tests relied only on the typed subset. The authors suggested that the approach could potentially be extended to other disease states and immunological phenotypes. A group of highly shared sequence variants was considered likely to be a technical artifact of the sequencing pipeline. This cohort had only TCR beta chains sequenced, and the lack of alpha or paired-chain data limited which features could be detected. A further reported finding was that TCR beta sequences accurately predicted the HLA-A and HLA-B alleles for most subjects in the first cohort. Presence/absence analyses assumed roughly uniform sequencing depth across donors, an assumption that may not hold. A later analysis associated about 17,000 TCR beta sequences with specific HLA alleles at a false discovery rate of 0.05. An association between a missense DCLRE1C variant and V-gene and J-gene trimming of TCR beta chains was found in a later genetic analysis and replicated in an independent cohort. In a later analysis, HLA-associated TCR beta chains were found to be more clonally expanded and to have lower generation probabilities than equally common non-associated chains. Most TCR sequences were seen in very few donors, while some public TCRs were found in many individuals. Several of the top co-occurrence clusters appeared to be linked to parvovirus B19, influenza, CMV and Epstein-Barr virus, according to a later analysis. In both the original and validation cohorts, the classifier was reported to diagnose cytomegalovirus status with high specificity and sensitivity. Some IMGT-functional V segments, including TRBV6-2 and TRBV6-3, could not be distinguished by the 87-base-pair reads and were therefore excluded. In a later analysis, most CMV-associated TCR beta chains were found to appear HLA-restricted, with HLA associations seemingly driven largely by CMV exposure. CMV serostatus was the only immune exposure information available for the cohort. According to a later genetic analysis, donors in an Asian-associated ancestry cluster had fewer N-insertions in productive TCRs than the approximately 650-donor mean. A few of the identified cytomegalovirus-associated TCR beta chains were confirmed in vitro to be specific for cytomegalovirus antigens. The earlier analysis of nearly 600 of the donors excluded 15 to 20 rarely observed V segments, including chromosome 9 orphons, because counts were too low. A later analysis found that TCR association rates varied across HLA loci, with DRB1 alleles showing the most associated TCRs and HLA-C alleles the fewest.

The cohort consisted of 600 to 750 healthy bone marrow donors. All cohort members were sampled while nominally healthy, although unrecorded immune exposures were likely present. The donor was CMV seropositive and was included in the group of 250 to 350 seropositive cohort members. Each donor provided a peripheral blood sample, and peripheral blood mononuclear cells were used for TCR beta sequencing. Genomic DNA was extracted from the blood cell samples with the Qiagen DNeasy Blood Extraction Kit. The receptor was isolated from an older woman in good health and CMV-seropositive. Recombination joined TRBV5-1 with TRBJ2-6, and perhaps TRBD1 as D gene, on 5 matching bases. The sample taken for sequencing was PBMCs. The DNA is TGCGCCAGCAGCGCAACAGGCTCTGGGGCCAACGGCCTGACTTTC. Translated, it reads CASSATGSGANGLTF.